The 6 T cell receptor beta chains in this list originate from one sample, sequenced in a study of cytomegalovirus exposure and HLA in healthy donors. A multiplex PCR was run with 60 Vbeta primers and 13 Jbeta primers. Measured with immunoSEQ multiplex PCR; TCRdb has only the in-frame clones, and not every one. The table shows 180,000 or so clones, with roughly 80% occurring only once. The sequenced material came from PBMCs. Source of these receptors: a woman between 35 and 50 years old in good health and CMV-seropositive.

This chain links TRBV25-1 with TRBJ2-5; 12 nucleotides agree with TRBD2. Near its end, the DNA agrees better with TRBJ2-7, so the J call may be wrong. The CDR3 consists of 15 residues. Germline V gene sequence: CDR1 MGHDK, CDR2 SYGVNS. In nucleotides, the CDR3 is TGTGCCAGCAGTGTACTAGCGGGAGGCTCCCGCGAGCAGTACTTC. This codes for CASSVLAGGSREQYF.

This chain links TRBV11-2 with TRBJ2-2; 7 bases map to TRBD2. Unmatched junction bases numbered 1, after V lost 0 bases and J lost 0 bases. This CDR3 region has 16 residues. In germline, CDR1 is SGHAT, CDR2 FQNNGV. The CDR3 region has the DNA TGTGCCAGCAGCTTAGAGGGGGGGACGAACACCGGGGAGCTGTTTTTT. Protein sequence: CASSLEGGTNTGELFF. The full variable domain, its missing parts supplied by reference TRBV11-2 and TRBJ2-2, is EAGVAQSPRYKIIEKRQSVAFWCNPISGHATLYWYQQILGQGPKLLIQFQNNGVVDDSQLPKDRFSAERLKGVDSTLKIQPAKLEDSAVYLCASSLEGGTNTGELFFGEGSRLTVL.

The chain links TRBV19 to TRBJ2-7; 7 bases match TRBD1. J was trimmed by 7 bases and V by 6 bases; bases with no gene match: 9. There are 13 residues in the CDR3. CDR1 and CDR2 (germline): LNHDA, SQIVND (reference sequence). CDR3 in DNA: TGTGCCAGTAGCCCTGAGGGGGCGGGTGAGCAGTACTTC. It yields the protein CASSPEGAGEQYF.

The chain combines TRBV5-4 with TRBJ1-1; D uncertain. Deletions cut 4 bases from V and 0 bases from J, with 13 bases between. CDR3 size: 15 residues. CDR1 and CDR2 from the germline V gene are SGHNT and YYREEE (reference sequence). The CDR3 protein is CASSRTVSLNTEAFF. CDR3 nucleotides: TGTGCCAGCAGCCGTACGGTGTCCTTGAACACTGAAGCTTTCTTT.

This sequence joins TRBV19 and TRBJ1-1; 9 positions match TRBD1. The CDR3 sequence is 14 residues long. After removal of 3 bases from V and 7 bases from J, the junction contained 6 bases not matched to a gene. CDR1 and CDR2 from the germline V gene are LNHDA and SQIVND (reference sequence). The CDR3 DNA reads as TGTGCCAGTAGTATCACAGGGGGCGCCGGTGAAGCTTTCTTT. It is translated as CASSITGGAGEAFF.

V is TRBV19 and J is TRBJ1-1, with 7 bases fitting TRBD1. Germline loops: CDR1 LNHDA, CDR2 SQIVND (reference sequence). With 8 bases clipped from V and 6 bases from J, the junction kept 15 bases outside the gene matches. CDR3 length equals 15 residues. The CDR3 here is CASLAAGTVLAEAFF. Written as DNA, the CDR3 is TGTGCCAGTCTGGCCGCCGGGACAGTCCTCGCTGAAGCTTTCTTT.